The 20 T cell receptor beta chains in this list originate from one sample, sequenced in a study of blood T cell repertoires in COVID-19. Measured with immunoSEQ multiplex PCR; TCRdb has only the in-frame clones, and not every one. The sample consists of about 53,000 clones, roughly 85% of them appearing once. Sequenced material: peripheral blood. These receptors all come from a man aged 80 or over with acute or convalescent COVID-19.

This chain joins TRBV6-6 and TRBJ2-7; 11 bases match TRBD2. This CDR3 is 15 amino acids long. Germline V gene lookup returns CDR1 MNHNY and CDR2 SVGAGI (reference sequence). Trimming took 6 bases from V and 2 from J; bases not matched to a gene: 6. The CDR3, as DNA: TGTGCCAGCAGCCGAGGGACTAGCGGTCCCTACGAGCAGTACTTC. Its protein product is CASSRGTSGPYEQYF.

J is TRBJ2-7 and V is TRBV27, with 8 bases aligning to TRBD1. There are 14 residues in the CDR3. V lost 3 bases, J lost 1 base, and 2 bases stayed unmatched. Germline values: CDR1 MNHEY, CDR2 SMNVEV (reference sequence). DNA for the CDR3: TGTGCCAGCAGTTTCGGGACAGGTTCCTACGAGCAGTACTTC. Residues: CASSFGTGSYEQYF.

The chain is built from TRBV6-2 or TRBV6-3 and TRBJ1-1; 8 positions match TRBD1. The germline V gene encodes CDR1 MNHEY and CDR2 SVGEGT. With V trimmed by 5 bases and J by 1 base, 0 bases remained unmatched. CDR3 length: 13 amino acids. As DNA, the CDR3 is TGTGCCAGCAGTGACAGGGGGAACACTGAAGCTTTCTTT. Translating gives CASSDRGNTEAFF.

The chain is built from TRBV7-9 and TRBJ1-2; D uncertain. Germline V gene lookup returns CDR1 SEHNR and CDR2 FQNEAQ (reference sequence). The CDR3 totals 14 residues. V was cut by 2 bases and J by 8 bases, with 15 bases left in between. The CDR3: CASSLSTVISGYTF. The DNA of the CDR3 is TGTGCCAGCAGCTTATCCACAGTGATCTCCGGCTACACCTTC.

There are a few counts of this clone. This chain links TRBV6-5 with TRBJ1-2; no clear D. Germline CDR1 reads MNHEY; CDR2 reads SVGAGI. There are 14 residues in the CDR3. Trimming stripped 0 bases from V and 4 bases from J, with 9 bases between. CDR3 sequence: CASSYSTFPYGYTF. CDR3 coding DNA: TGTGCCAGCAGTTACTCGACTTTCCCCTATGGCTACACCTTC.

The V gene is TRBV11-2, the J gene TRBJ1-2, with 7 bases fitting TRBD1. The V segment lost 1 base and the J segment 0 bases; nucleotides outside the gene matches: 11. The CDR3 covers 18 residues. Germline CDR1 SGHAT, CDR2 FQNNGV. The chain's CDR3 is CASSLVLQGYSSNYGYTF. The DNA of the CDR3 is TGTGCCAGCAGCTTAGTTCTACAGGGGTACTCCTCTAACTATGGCTACACCTTC.

The rearrangement joins TRBV19 to TRBJ2-3; perhaps TRBD2 as D (5 bases). There are 14 residues in the CDR3. Germline CDR1 is LNHDA and CDR2 is SQIVND (reference sequence). V lost 8 bases and J lost 0, with 12 bases in between. The CDR3 DNA is TGTGCCAGTTCCCGGCGAGGGAGCACAGATACGCAGTATTTT. This translates into CASSRRGSTDTQYF.

This chain uses TRBV5-1 with TRBJ2-7; 8 bases map to TRBD1. The CDR3 extends over 15 amino acids. V lost 7 bases, J lost 3 bases, and 12 bases stayed unmatched. In germline, CDR1 is SGHRS, CDR2 YFSETQ. CDR3 sequence: CASGLNRGYHYEQYF. For the CDR3, the DNA is TGCGCCAGCGGTCTTAACAGGGGGTATCACTACGAGCAGTACTTC. Based on the CDR3 plus reference TRBV5-1 and TRBJ2-7, the full variable domain is KAGVTQTPRYLIKTRGQQVTLSCSPISGHRSVSWYQQTPGQGLQFLFEYFSETQRNKGNFPGRFSGRQFSNSRSEMNVSTLELGDSALYLCASGLNRGYHYEQYFGPGTRLTVT.

The CDR3 here is CASTRGNTEAFF. CDR3 DNA: TGTGCCAGCACCCGGGGGAACACTGAAGCTTTCTTT. The chain links TRBV6-5 to TRBJ1-1, with no clear D. The V end was cut by 7 bases, the J end by 1 base, with 7 bases between. Germline CDR1 and CDR2: MNHEY and SVGAGI. The CDR3 is 12 amino acids.

This clone occurred a few times. The chain combines TRBV27 with TRBJ1-1; no definite D call. The V and J ends lost 6 bases and 1 base respectively, with 12 bases between them. From germline, CDR1 is MNHEY and CDR2 SMNVEV (reference sequence). The CDR3 length is 14 residues. The CDR3, as DNA: TGTGCCAGCAGGTACAGCCGCTGGAACACTGAAGCTTTCTTT. Its translation: CASRYSRWNTEAFF.

This chain links TRBV5-1 with TRBJ2-6; maybe TRBD1 (5 bases). V was pared by 0 bases and J by 0 bases, with 7 bases between. The CDR3 is made up of 16 amino acids. Germline CDR1 and CDR2: SGHRS and YFSETQ. For the CDR3, the DNA is TGCGCCAGCAGCTTGGGACAGCACTCTGGGGCCAACGTCCTGACTTTC. Encoded protein: CASSLGQHSGANVLTF.

The rearrangement uses TRBV3-1 (or the pseudogene TRBV3-2) and TRBJ1-2; the match to TRBD1 covers 9 bases. The CDR3 has 15 residues. Germline assignment: CDR1 LGHDT and CDR2 YNNKEL (reference sequence). J was trimmed by 3 bases and V by 5 bases; bases with no gene match: 7. CDR3 loop: CASSSRGQGHYGYTF. CDR3 DNA sequence: TGTGCCAGCAGCTCCCGCGGACAGGGGCACTATGGCTACACCTTC.

The chain recombines TRBV5-1 with TRBJ2-5, with 8 bases fitting TRBD1. The ends lost 4 bases at V and 4 bases at J; junction bases unmatched: 6. CDR1 and CDR2 (germline): SGHRS, YFSETQ. The CDR3 covers 14 residues. CDR3 sequence: CASSPSGGTETQYF. The DNA for the CDR3 is TGCGCCAGCAGCCCGTCAGGGGGCACAGAGACCCAGTACTTC.

The rearrangement links TRBV4-1 to TRBJ1-2; TRBD1 agrees at 7 bases. V shed 2 bases, J shed 6 bases, and the junction held 3 bases outside the gene matches. The CDR3 sequence is 13 residues long. The germline CDR1 and CDR2 sequences are MGHRA and YSYEKL. Here the CDR3 reads CASSQPTGDGYTF. The CDR3 region has the DNA TGCGCCAGCAGCCAACCTACAGGGGATGGCTACACCTTC.

J is TRBJ1-6 and V is TRBV5-1; tentative D call: TRBD1 (6 bases). The CDR3 totals 16 residues. Germline-derived CDR1 and CDR2 are SGHRS and YFSETQ. V lost 4 bases and J 8 bases, leaving 19 bases between the germline ends. The DNA of the CDR3 is TGCGCCAGCAGCCCGCGTCCCCAGGGGAGCGATTCACCCCTCCACTTT. Translation gives CASSPRPQGSDSPLHF.

As regards this clone: The junction and the germline gene differ at one end; a read error may be behind it. CDR3 nucleotide sequence: TGTGCCAGCAGTACGGGATCCGAGGTGTCGGACTTC. Protein sequence: CASSTGSEVSDF. The chain is built from TRBV12-3 or TRBV12-4 and TRBJ2-7; D may be TRBD2 (5 bases). The CDR3 covers 12 residues.

The chain links TRBV4-3 to TRBJ1-2, with 9 bases fitting TRBD1. Germline CDR1 reads LGHNA; CDR2 reads YSLEER. Unmatched junction bases numbered 19, after V lost 3 bases and J lost 8 bases. CDR3 length: 18 amino acids. This CDR3 reads CASSQGQGFSSWLSGYTF. The CDR3 DNA reads TGCGCCAGCAGCCAGGGACAGGGTTTCTCCTCCTGGCTTAGCGGCTACACCTTC.

V usage is TRBV7-3 and J usage is TRBJ2-1, with 9 bases that match TRBD1. The V and J ends lost 0 bases and 7 bases, in that order; junction bases with no gene match: 7. Germline values: CDR1 SGHTA, CDR2 FQGTGA. The CDR3 runs to 16 residues. The CDR3 loop is CASSLTGTGKRNEQFF. The CDR3 DNA follows: TGTGCCAGCAGCTTAACGGGGACAGGGAAAAGGAATGAGCAGTTCTTC.

This clone has more than one count but fewer than ten. This rearrangement joins TRBV9 to TRBJ2-2; no firm D call. The CDR3 consists of 14 residues. Germline V gene sequence: CDR1 SGDLS, CDR2 YYNGEE. Trimming took 0 bases from V and 7 from J, leaving 10 bases between them. The CDR3 reads CASSVASRSGELFF. The CDR3 region has the DNA TGTGCCAGCAGCGTAGCCAGCCGGAGCGGGGAGCTGTTTTTT.

The chain uses TRBV18 and TRBJ2-2, with 8 bases fitting TRBD1. The CDR3 totals 14 residues. Germline loops: CDR1 KGHSH, CDR2 LQKENI. J lost 5 bases, V lost 3 bases, and 2 bases had no gene match. DNA of the CDR3: TGTGCCAGCTCACCGGACAGGGAAACCGGGGAGCTGTTTTTT. This gives the protein CASSPDRETGELFF. Full variable domain (outside the CDR3, taken from reference TRBV18 and TRBJ2-2): NAGVMQNPRHLVRRRGQEARLRCSPMKGHSHVYWYRQLPEEGLKFMVYLQKENIIDESGMPKERFSAEFPKEGPSILRIQQVVRGDSAAYFCASSPDRETGELFFGEGSRLTVL.